This T cell receptor (beta chain) was recorded in a study of response to subunit inactivated influenza vaccine (dated by TCRdb to between 2018 and 2020). About the investigation overall: Deep quantitative profiling of the T cell receptor repertoire was used in the study to follow responses to a trivalent subunit inactivated influenza vaccine. The paper as a whole reports these results and caveats: The authors proposed that each seasonal influenza vaccination may bring in only a limited number of new T cells.

Libraries were made using RT-PCR. Reads for this sample came from an Illumina HiSeq 2500. The public reads were reprocessed in TCRdb via fastp at Q25 and MiXCR, keeping in-frame beta chains. Rows are unified per CDR3 protein, each entry keeping the most common DNA and genes. This sample gives 650,000 to 800,000 distinct CDR3 sequences in total; approximately 17% of them show up just once. The ten largest clones add up to under 13% of the sample. To note about this clonotype: Its antigen remains undetermined. No base quality values were provided; no much bigger clone lies one nucleotide off.

Trimming takes 1 base from V and 4 bases from J, and the germline ends sit 19 bases apart. The CDR3 runs 17 residues from the cysteine to the phenylalanine. Of the read, only the CDR3 DNA is kept; its 51 bases are in frame from base 1. From the germline V gene, CDR1 is SGHRS and CDR2 is YFSETQ. This clonotype was sampled from a man between 45 and 60 years old who received an inactivated influenza vaccine. Donor details come from another sample of the same person, matched by shared clones. The sequence joins TRBV5-1 to TRBJ2-3; D gene: possibly TRBD1, on 7 matching bases. The sample consisted of PBMCs from blood, taken 5 days after vaccination. At the DNA level, the sequence is TGCGCCAGCAGCTTGTCATCCAGGGGGAGGTTTGCAGATACGCAGTATTTT. The translation is CASSLSSRGRFADTQYF.